Listed below are T cell receptor beta chains from one sample, sequenced in a study of blood T cell repertoires in COVID-19. Assay used: immunoSEQ multiplex PCR; TCRdb lists only in-frame clones, some missing. This table has over 200,000 clones, approximately 90% appearing once. The sequencing input was PBMCs or T cells enriched from blood (not recorded which). The receptors here all came from a man aged 40-55 years who had recovered from COVID-19. Each CDR3 is given with its conserved first and last residue. D genes are given only for firm matches.

TRBV30	-	TRBJ1-1	CAWSPNFQNTEAFF
TRBV7-9	TRBD1	TRBJ2-3	CASSLVTGTGGQDTQYF
TRBV9	TRBD1	TRBJ1-2	CASSPDRGAYGYTF
TRBV30	TRBD1	TRBJ2-3	CAWSETGSDTQYF
TRBV5-4	TRBD1	TRBJ2-7	CASSRTGQGNSYEQYF
TRBV7-2	-	TRBJ1-5	CASSPVAGLGNQPQHF
TRBV6-4	TRBD1	TRBJ1-1	CASSDGTGGRTEAFF
TRBV30	-	TRBJ1-2	CAWSVGGNLYGYTF
TRBV11-3	-	TRBJ2-2	CASSLGLGGVVTGELFF
TRBV7-9	-	TRBJ2-4	CASSFRQQNKNIQYF
TRBV19	-	TRBJ1-2	CASGFGQGADDTF
TRBV30	TRBD1	TRBJ1-4	CAWSWGQGTEKLFF
TRBV9	TRBD1	TRBJ2-1	CASSYGTGGWNEQFF
TRBV27	TRBD1	TRBJ2-2	CASRPDRVRAGELFF
TRBV19	-	TRBJ2-7	CASSTGQSYEQYF
TRBV2	-	TRBJ1-4	CASSTDRAAEKLFF